This is a list of T cell receptor beta chains from one sample in a study of blood T cell repertoires in COVID-19. Assay: immunoSEQ multiplex PCR; the TCRdb copy retains only in-frame clones and omits some. The table shows some 250,000 clones, with 70% to 90% occurring only once. What was sequenced was peripheral blood. The receptors stem from a woman in her seventies with active or convalescent COVID-19. Each CDR3 is given without its conserved first and last residue. A D gene is named only where the DNA matches it firmly. Clone size is shown for a subset of rows, as once, few, many or a class of expanded clone.

abundance,v_gene,d_gene,CDR3aa
once,TRBV9,.,ASSVMQGGTYNEQF
.,TRBV7-2,TRBD1,ASAGQGNSPLH
.,TRBV7-8,.,ASSLEGDYSNQPQH
.,TRBV5-1,TRBD1,ASSLGAGGYGYT
.,TRBV5-4,.,ASSLAGRVGEQY
few,TRBV5-1,TRBD1,ASSPGQGLYTEAF
.,TRBV19,.,ASSIVAGRDNQPQH
.,TRBV7-9,.,ASSFGAYEQY
.,TRBV25-1,.,ASSSGGPTYNEQF
.,TRBV6-5,TRBD2,ASSYYWEGGANVLT
.,TRBV6-2/TRBV6-3,TRBD2,ASSYHARTSGGRGQETQY
.,TRBV10-2,.,ASSEGRGGNTIY
.,TRBV12-3/TRBV12-4,.,ASRGRDYGYT
.,TRBV19,TRBD2,ATRFSGVEYNEQF
.,TRBV24-1,.,ATMRDSSYNEQF